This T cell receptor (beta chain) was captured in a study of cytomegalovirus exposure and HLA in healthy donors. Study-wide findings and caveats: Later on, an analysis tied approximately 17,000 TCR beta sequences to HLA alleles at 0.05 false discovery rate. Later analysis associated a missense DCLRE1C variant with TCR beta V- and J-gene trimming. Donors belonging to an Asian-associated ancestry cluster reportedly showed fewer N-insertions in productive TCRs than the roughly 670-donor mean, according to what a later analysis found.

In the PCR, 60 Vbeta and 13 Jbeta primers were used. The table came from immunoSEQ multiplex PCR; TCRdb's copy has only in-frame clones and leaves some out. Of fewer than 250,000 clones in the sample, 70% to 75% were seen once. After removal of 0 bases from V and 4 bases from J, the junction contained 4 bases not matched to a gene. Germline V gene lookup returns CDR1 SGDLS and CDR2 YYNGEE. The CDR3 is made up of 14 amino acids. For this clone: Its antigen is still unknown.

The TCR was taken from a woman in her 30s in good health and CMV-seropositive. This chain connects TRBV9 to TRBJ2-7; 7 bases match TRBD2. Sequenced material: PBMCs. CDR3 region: CASSVGAGDYEQYF. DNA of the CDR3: TGTGCCAGCAGCGTAGGGGCGGGAGATTACGAGCAGTACTTC.